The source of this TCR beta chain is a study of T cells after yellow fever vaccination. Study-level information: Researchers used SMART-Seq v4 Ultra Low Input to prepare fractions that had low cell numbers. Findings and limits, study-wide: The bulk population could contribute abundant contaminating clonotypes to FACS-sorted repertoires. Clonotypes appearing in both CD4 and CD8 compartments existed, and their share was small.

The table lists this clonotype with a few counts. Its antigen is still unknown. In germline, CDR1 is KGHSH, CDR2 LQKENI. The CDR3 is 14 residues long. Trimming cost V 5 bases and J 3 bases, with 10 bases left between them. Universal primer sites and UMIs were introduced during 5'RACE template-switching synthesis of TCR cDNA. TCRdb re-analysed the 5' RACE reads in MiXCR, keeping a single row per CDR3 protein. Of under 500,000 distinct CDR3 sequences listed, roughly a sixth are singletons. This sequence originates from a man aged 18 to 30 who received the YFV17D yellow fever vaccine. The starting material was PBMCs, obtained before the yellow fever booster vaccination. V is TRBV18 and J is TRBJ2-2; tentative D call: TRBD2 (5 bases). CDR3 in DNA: TGTGCCAGCTCATTTCGGACTGACACCGGGGAGCTGTTTTTT. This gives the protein CASSFRTDTGELFF.